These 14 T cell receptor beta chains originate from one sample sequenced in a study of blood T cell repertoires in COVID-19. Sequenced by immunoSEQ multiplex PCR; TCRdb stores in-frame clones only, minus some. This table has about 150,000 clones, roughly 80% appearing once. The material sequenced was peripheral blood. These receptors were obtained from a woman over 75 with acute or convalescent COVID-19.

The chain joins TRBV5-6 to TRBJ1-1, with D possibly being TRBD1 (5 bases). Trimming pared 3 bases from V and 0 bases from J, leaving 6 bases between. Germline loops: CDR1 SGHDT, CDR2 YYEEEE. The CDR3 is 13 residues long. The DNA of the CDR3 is TGTGCCAGCAGCTCCAGGGTGAACACTGAAGCTTTCTTT. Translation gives CASSSRVNTEAFF.

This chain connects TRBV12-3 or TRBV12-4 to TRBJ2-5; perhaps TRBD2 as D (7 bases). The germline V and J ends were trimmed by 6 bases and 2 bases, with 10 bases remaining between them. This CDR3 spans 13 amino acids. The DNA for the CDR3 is TGTGCCAGCAGGGGGAGGGGGCAAGAGACCCAGTACTTC. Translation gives CASRGRGQETQYF.

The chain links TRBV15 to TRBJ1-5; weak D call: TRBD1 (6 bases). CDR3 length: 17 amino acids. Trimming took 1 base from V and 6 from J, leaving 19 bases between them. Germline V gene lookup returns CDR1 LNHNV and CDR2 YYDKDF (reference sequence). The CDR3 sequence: CATSRAMGQRGGQPQHF. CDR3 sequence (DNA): TGTGCCACCAGCAGAGCTATGGGGCAGAGGGGGGGTCAGCCCCAGCATTTT. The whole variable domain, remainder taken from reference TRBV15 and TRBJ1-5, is DAMVIQNPRYQVTQFGKPVTLSCSQTLNHNVMYWYQQKSSQAPKLLFHYYDKDFNNEADTPDNFQSRRPNTSFCFLDIRSPGLGDTAMYLCATSRAMGQRGGQPQHFGDGTRLSIL.

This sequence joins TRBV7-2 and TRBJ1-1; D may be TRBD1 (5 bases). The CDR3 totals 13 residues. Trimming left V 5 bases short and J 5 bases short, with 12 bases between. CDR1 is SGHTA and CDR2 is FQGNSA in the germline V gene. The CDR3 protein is CASSPGPGTEAFF. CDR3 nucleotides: TGTGCCAGCAGCCCAGGGCCCGGAACTGAAGCTTTCTTT.

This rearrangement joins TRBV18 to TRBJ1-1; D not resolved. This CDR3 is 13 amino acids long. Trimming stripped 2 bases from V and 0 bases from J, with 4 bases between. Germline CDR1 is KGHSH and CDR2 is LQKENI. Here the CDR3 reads CASSPAVNTEAFF. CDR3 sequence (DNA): TGTGCCAGCTCACCAGCGGTGAACACTGAAGCTTTCTTT.

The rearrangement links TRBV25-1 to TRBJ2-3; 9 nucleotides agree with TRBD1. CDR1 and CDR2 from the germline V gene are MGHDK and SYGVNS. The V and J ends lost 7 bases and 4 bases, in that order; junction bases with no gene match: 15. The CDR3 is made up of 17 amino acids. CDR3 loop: CASTGQGPPRFPDTQYF. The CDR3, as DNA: TGTGCCAGCACCGGACAGGGGCCCCCCCGTTTTCCAGATACGCAGTATTTT.

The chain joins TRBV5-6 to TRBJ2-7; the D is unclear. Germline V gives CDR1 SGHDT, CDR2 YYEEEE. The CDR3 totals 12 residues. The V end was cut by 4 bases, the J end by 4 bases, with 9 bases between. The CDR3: CASSRTVYEQYF. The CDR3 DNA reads TGTGCCAGCAGCCGAACGGTATACGAGCAGTACTTC.

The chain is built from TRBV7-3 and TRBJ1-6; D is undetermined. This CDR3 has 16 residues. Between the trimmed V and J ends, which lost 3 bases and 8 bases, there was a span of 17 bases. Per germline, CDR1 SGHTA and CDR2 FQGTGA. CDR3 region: CASSFGSAATYSPLHF. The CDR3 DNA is TGTGCCAGCAGCTTTGGTTCGGCGGCCACCTATTCACCCCTCCACTTT. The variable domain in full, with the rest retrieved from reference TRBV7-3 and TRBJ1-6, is GAGVSQTPSNKVTEKGKYVELRCDPISGHTALYWYRQSLGQGPEFLIYFQGTGAADDSGLPNDRFFAVRPEGSVSTLKIQRTERGDSAVYLCASSFGSAATYSPLHFGNGTRLTVT.

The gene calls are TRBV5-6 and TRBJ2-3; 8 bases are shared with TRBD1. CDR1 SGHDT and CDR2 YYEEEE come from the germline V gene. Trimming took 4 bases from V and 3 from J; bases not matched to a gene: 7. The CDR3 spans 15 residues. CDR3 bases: TGTGCCAGCAGCCGCGGGACAGGCGGAACAGATACGCAGTATTTT. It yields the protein CASSRGTGGTDTQYF.

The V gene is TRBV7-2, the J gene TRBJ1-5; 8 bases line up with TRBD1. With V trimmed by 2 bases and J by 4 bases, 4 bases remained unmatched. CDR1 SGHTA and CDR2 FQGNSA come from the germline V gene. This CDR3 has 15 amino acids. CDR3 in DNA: TGTGCCAGCAGCTTACAGGGGGCTAATAATCAGCCCCAGCATTTT. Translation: CASSLQGANNQPQHF.

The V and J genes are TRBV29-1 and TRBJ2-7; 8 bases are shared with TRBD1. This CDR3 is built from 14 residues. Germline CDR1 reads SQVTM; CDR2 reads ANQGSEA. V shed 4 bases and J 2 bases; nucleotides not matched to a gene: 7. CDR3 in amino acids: CSVGEDREAYEQYF. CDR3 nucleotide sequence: TGCAGCGTTGGAGAGGACAGGGAAGCCTACGAGCAGTACTTC.

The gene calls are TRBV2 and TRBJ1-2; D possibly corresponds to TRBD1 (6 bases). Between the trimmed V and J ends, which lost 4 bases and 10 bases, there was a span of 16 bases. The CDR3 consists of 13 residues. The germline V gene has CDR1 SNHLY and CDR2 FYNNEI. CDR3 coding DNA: TGTGCCAGCAGTGGGGACAACCCCTCCTCCTACACCTTC. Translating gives CASSGDNPSSYTF.

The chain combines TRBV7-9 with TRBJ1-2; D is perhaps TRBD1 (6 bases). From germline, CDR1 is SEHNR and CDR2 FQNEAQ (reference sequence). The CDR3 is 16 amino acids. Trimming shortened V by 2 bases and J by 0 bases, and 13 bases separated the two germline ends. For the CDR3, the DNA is TGTGCCAGCAGCTTACAAGGGACACAGGCTAACTATGGCTACACCTTC. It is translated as CASSLQGTQANYGYTF. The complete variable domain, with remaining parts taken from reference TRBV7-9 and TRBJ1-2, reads DTGVSQNPRHKITKRGQNVTFRCDPISEHNRLYWYRQTLGQGPEFLTYFQNEAQLEKSRLLSDRFSAERPKGSFSTLEIQRTEQGDSAMYLCASSLQGTQANYGYTFGSGTRLTVV.

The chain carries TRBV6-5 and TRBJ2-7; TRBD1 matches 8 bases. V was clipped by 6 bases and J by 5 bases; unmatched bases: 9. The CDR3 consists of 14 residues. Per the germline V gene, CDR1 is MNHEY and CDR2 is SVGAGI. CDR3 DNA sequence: TGTGCCAGCAGGGACAGGGACTCTCCCAACGAGCAGTACTTC. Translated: CASRDRDSPNEQYF.